A selection of T cell receptor beta chains follows, all from one sample in a study of CD8+ T cells in alopecia areata. Some clones are missing from TCRdb's copy, which holds only in-frame ones; the method was immunoSEQ multiplex PCR. The sample comprises a few hundred thousand clones, 66% of which are singletons, and over 1% rests with the top ten. The sample consisted of CD4+ T cells sorted from blood, taken at approximately week 45, from a patient treated with tofacitinib. All receptors derive from a human donor with alopecia areata. Each CDR3 is given with its conserved first and last residue.

length,V,CDR3
13,TRBV6-6,CASSYSISDEQFF
14,TRBV2,CASSYEHSNQPQHF
13,TRBV5-6,CASSKDGSYGYTF
16,TRBV2,CASSEDRGEFGTEAFF
13,TRBV2,CASKTEYQETQYF
15,TRBV7-2,CASSGSSGGFYEQYF
15,TRBV9,CASSGGTLGNTEAFF
14,TRBV6-5,CASAGTLPSYEQYF
16,TRBV15,CATSRRTGVGNQPQHF
13,TRBV5-1,CASSLGPNTEAFF
16,TRBV29-1,CSVRTGGAGGYNEQFF
14,TRBV30,CAWRQWGNTGELFF
14,TRBV27,CASSLGQTNTEAFF
16,TRBV2,CASKGLAGGYKNIQYF
13,TRBV5-6,CASSSGSTDTQYF
13,TRBV29-1,CSAVLDRNYEQYF
12,TRBV7-6,CASSQPGNTIYF
14,TRBV7-2,CASTRDRGLGGYTF
15,TRBV6-1,CATPPNYRGHTEAFF
13,TRBV29-1,CSVGGLANYGYTF
12,TRBV7-8,CASKGSQETQYF
14,TRBV6-5,CASSAQGGQETQYF
17,TRBV30,CAWSVNRGGSNTGELFF
14,TRBV7-2,CASSSHRDSEGYTF
16,TRBV19,CASSIRHSPGGNEQFF
14,TRBV15,CATSLGGTSYEQYF
10,TRBV29-1,CSGSFDEQFF
16,TRBV30,CAWSLGWGLAKNIQYF
13,TRBV11-2,CASSSQGREPQHF
14,TRBV6-5,CASSYEGLGDEQFF
16,TRBV10-2,CASSPLGTGSNQPQHF
16,TRBV7-9,CASSLDPGQGRRKLFF
11,TRBV7-2,CASSSEDTQYF
17,TRBV15,CATSRDLADRAADTQYF
19,TRBV2,CASRIGQGLISMGANVLTF
15,TRBV27,CASSPGLRAHQPQHF